One sample yielded the 8 T cell receptor beta chains listed below, sequenced in a study of T cell responses to AZD1222 COVID-19 vaccine. Sequenced by immunoSEQ multiplex PCR; TCRdb stores in-frame clones only, minus some. The table records around 100,000 clones, just under 95% of them present only once. The sample in question was peripheral blood, obtained on day 0 of AZD1222 vaccination. The receptors shown here come from an adult in good health.

The chain combines TRBV30 with TRBJ2-1, with 7 bases matching TRBD2. V trimming: 5 bases; J trimming: 6 bases; junction bases outside the gene matches: 4. CDR1 GTSNPN and CDR2 SVGIG come from the germline V gene (reference sequence). CDR3 length equals 12 residues. This CDR3 is CAWSTSLNEQFF. In nucleotides, the CDR3 is TGTGCCTGGTCGACTAGCCTCAATGAGCAGTTCTTC.

The rearrangement links TRBV7-6 to TRBJ1-5; 7 bases are a match to TRBD1. The V gene's germline CDR1 is SGHVS and CDR2 FNYEAQ. With 5 bases clipped from V and 0 bases from J, the junction kept 16 bases outside the gene matches. CDR3 length equals 19 residues. In DNA, the CDR3 is TGTGCCAGCAGCGTAGGCTTCCGGGACAGTAATTATAGCAATCAGCCCCAGCATTTT. It translates to CASSVGFRDSNYSNQPQHF.

This clone was picked up one time. The chain is built from TRBV21-1 and TRBJ2-7; TRBD1, the table's D call, lacks a check against the DNA. TRBV21-1 is designated a pseudogene. This CDR3 region has 14 residues. CDR3 protein: CASSKGQGRGEQYF. DNA for the CDR3: TGTGCCAGCAGCAAAGGACAGGGTAGAGGCGAGCAGTACTTC.

The V gene is TRBV7-3, the J gene TRBJ1-1; 7 bases map to TRBD1. The trim removed 5 bases at V and 3 bases at J, leaving 6 bases unmatched. The CDR3 is made up of 14 amino acids. Germline values: CDR1 SGHTA, CDR2 FQGTGA. CDR3 residues: CASSRDRADTEAFF. The CDR3, as DNA: TGTGCCAGCAGCCGGGACAGAGCTGACACTGAAGCTTTCTTT.

The gene calls are TRBV5-1 and TRBJ1-4, with 10 bases fitting TRBD1. The V segment lost 2 bases and the J segment 5 bases; nucleotides outside the gene matches: 3. From germline, CDR1 is SGHRS and CDR2 YFSETQ. CDR3 length: 15 residues. DNA of the CDR3: TGCGCCAGCAGCTTAGGACAGGGGGGAAATGAAAAACTGTTTTTT. Its protein product is CASSLGQGGNEKLFF.

This clone occurred a few times. The chain uses TRBV6-6 and TRBJ2-5, with D maybe TRBD2 (7 bases). The germline V gene encodes CDR1 MNHNY and CDR2 SVGAGI (reference sequence). This CDR3 contains 14 residues. V lost 5 bases, J lost 5 bases, and 15 bases lay in between. CDR3 protein: CASSTRGGGETQYF. The CDR3 DNA follows: TGTGCCAGCAGTACCCGCGGGGGCGGGGAGACCCAGTACTTC.

V gene TRBV7-2 combines with J gene TRBJ2-5, with unresolved D. CDR3 length equals 15 residues. Germline loops: CDR1 SGHTA, CDR2 FQGNSA. V lost 0 bases and J lost 0, with 8 bases in between. Here the CDR3 DNA reads TGTGCCAGCAGCTTAGCACGGTCTTACCAAGAGACCCAGTACTTC. It yields the protein CASSLARSYQETQYF.

The table lists this clone with a count of one. The rearrangement joins TRBV3-1 (or the pseudogene TRBV3-2) to TRBJ2-1; weak D call: TRBD2 (6 bases). The CDR3 runs to 18 residues. V was clipped by 0 bases and J by 7 bases, with 22 bases between them. Germline V lookup: CDR1 LGHDT, CDR2 YNNKEL (reference sequence). CDR3 sequence reads: CASSQEAGGTYNGNEQFF. The DNA of the CDR3 is TGTGCCAGCAGCCAAGAAGCGGGCGGGACTTATAACGGGAATGAGCAGTTCTTC.